This T cell receptor delta chain was sequenced during a study of Vδ1+ human thymocytes. Study-level findings and limits: Bulk data may be misread because of unexpected Vdelta2 sequences. Thymic delta-chain repertoires held about 20% Vdelta2 sequences and few Vdelta3, despite high sort purity. Highly polyclonal TRG and TRD repertoires with Gaussian CDR3 length distributions appeared in thymus.

Between roughly 98% and 99.6% of sorted thymocytes were Vdelta1+. Sequences come from RNA converted to cDNA by reverse transcription. CDR3 amplicons came from multiplex PCR with pooled V-gene forward and constant-region reverse primers. TCRdb re-processed the multiplex PCR reads using CATT. The repertoire has roughly 55,000 delta-chain clones, approximately 15% of them found once; the top ten carry approximately 0.54%. Only a few counts were recorded for this clone. What it recognizes is unknown. The CDR3 is 20 amino acids. Germline assignment: CDR1 TSWWSYY and CDR2 QGS. V was clipped by 1 base and J by 0 bases; unmatched bases: 15.

Sample: Vdelta1+ gamma-delta thymocytes from the thymus. The subset here: FACS-sorted CD3+ TCRalphabeta- TCRVdelta1+ TCRVdelta2- thymocytes. The chain links TRDV1 to TRDJ1; 9 positions match TRDD3. The receptor was isolated from a boy younger than two who had congenital heart surgery. CDR3 nucleotides: TGTGCTCTTGGGGAACCCCGAGGGGCCAACTGGGGGACGTACACCGATAAACTCATCTTT. Translated: CALGEPRGANWGTYTDKLIF.